These 10 T cell receptor beta chains originate from one sample sequenced in a study of circulating CD8 cells and anti-PD-1 response in melanoma. The QIAseq Immune Repertoire TCR panel built the libraries from about 14 ng of total RNA. TCRdb itself ran the reads through MiXCR, one entry per CDR3 protein. In the table there are some 280 distinct CDR3 sequences, approximately 2.8% of which are singletons. Live CD3+CD8+TCRalphabeta+ cells were sorted into four subsets by PD-1 and/or TIGIT. The sample in question was CD8+ T cells from PBMCs, obtained at baseline or after one month of anti-PD-1 therapy (not recorded which). All receptors derive from a human donor with melanoma.

In this sample, this clonotype is large. The chain recombines TRBV20-1 with TRBJ2-7, with 12 positions matching TRBD1. Germline lookup yields CDR1 DFQATT and CDR2 SNEGSKA (reference sequence). This CDR3 is built from 13 residues. Trimming at V came to 6 bases and at J to 7 bases, leaving 7 bases not matched to a gene. The CDR3 DNA reads as TGCAGTGCGTGGGACAGGGGGCGCGATGAGCAGTACTTC. Amino acid sequence: CSAWDRGRDEQYF.

This clonotype is deemed medium-sized. This rearrangement joins TRBV20-1 to TRBJ2-7; the D gene could be TRBD1 or TRBD2 (5 bases each). Trimming removed 1 base at V and 4 bases at J, with 8 bases between. CDR1 and CDR2 from the germline V gene are DFQATT and SNEGSKA (reference sequence). The CDR3 is 12 residues long. The CDR3 here is CSARGDEYEQYF. CDR3 DNA sequence: TGCAGTGCTAGAGGGGACGAGTACGAGCAGTACTTC.

Within the sample, this clonotype is large. The genes are TRBV20-1 and TRBJ1-2; a weak D match, TRBD1 (6 bases). The V end lost 0 bases, the J end lost 5 bases, and 10 bases lay between the germline ends. The germline V gene encodes CDR1 DFQATT and CDR2 SNEGSKA (reference sequence). The CDR3 consists of 13 residues. The CDR3, as DNA: TGCAGTGCTAGAGATCCGGACAGATATGGCTACACCTTC. Translation gives CSARDPDRYGYTF.

This clonotype is large. This chain connects TRBV19 to TRBJ1-2, with D possibly matching TRBD1 (6 bases). V was shortened by 2 bases and J by 1 base, with 11 bases between the two germline ends. The CDR3 contains 15 residues. Germline V lookup: CDR1 LNHDA, CDR2 SQIVND (reference sequence). This CDR3 is CASSIKDRFNYGYTF. CDR3 coding DNA: TGTGCCAGTAGTATAAAGGACAGATTTAACTATGGCTACACCTTC.

Within the sample, this clonotype is large (0.1 to 1%). This chain uses TRBV7-9 with TRBJ2-5; D uncertain. Trimming took off 0 bases at V and 3 bases at J, with 5 bases between the two ends. This CDR3 contains 13 residues. Germline CDR1 and CDR2: SEHNR and FQNEAQ (reference sequence). Written as DNA, the CDR3 is TGTGCCAGCAGCTTAGCCAGCAAAGAGACCCAGTACTTC. It codes for CASSLASKETQYF.

This clonotype is classed as hyperexpanded. The chain uses TRBV24-1 and TRBJ2-3; the D gene is possibly TRBD2 (5 bases). The CDR3 spans 12 residues. In germline, CDR1 is KGHDR, CDR2 SFDVKD. The V and J ends lost 4 bases and 9 bases respectively, with 10 bases between them. This CDR3 is CATSDIGLTQYF. The CDR3 DNA sequence: TGTGCCACCAGTGACATAGGACTGACGCAGTATTTT.

By sample fraction, this clonotype is large. The rearrangement joins TRBV4-2 to TRBJ2-7, with TRBD1 matching 11 bases. Germline V CDR1 and CDR2: LGHNA, YNFKEQ. The CDR3 consists of 16 residues. The V gene end was trimmed by 0 bases and the J gene end by 0 bases; junction bases not matched to a gene: 1. CDR3 loop: CASSQDGTGGSYEQYF. The CDR3 DNA sequence: TGTGCCAGCAGCCAAGATGGGACAGGGGGCTCCTACGAGCAGTACTTC.

By sample share, this clonotype is large. The chain recombines TRBV19 with TRBJ1-4; 9 nucleotides line up with TRBD1. Trimming at V came to 7 bases and at J to 6 bases, leaving 12 bases not matched to a gene. The V gene's germline CDR1 is LNHDA and CDR2 SQIVND (reference sequence). The CDR3 sequence is 16 residues long. The CDR3 DNA reads TGTGCCAGTACCCCGTATGTTGGGACAGGGCATGAAAAACTGTTTTTT. This gives the protein CASTPYVGTGHEKLFF.

This clonotype is labeled as large. This chain connects TRBV19 to TRBJ2-2; D possibly corresponds to TRBD2 (7 bases). Germline V gene lookup returns CDR1 LNHDA and CDR2 SQIVND (reference sequence). This CDR3 region has 14 residues. The ends were cut back, 7 bases at V and 4 bases at J, with 13 bases in the middle. Here the CDR3 reads CASKGGATTGELFF. CDR3 nucleotide sequence: TGTGCCAGTAAGGGGGGGGCGACCACCGGGGAGCTGTTTTTT.

The chain couples TRBV28 to TRBJ1-1, with D tentatively TRBD1 (6 bases). The CDR3 runs to 14 residues. Germline-derived CDR1 and CDR2 are MDHEN and SYDVKM. Trimming cost V 7 bases and J 2 bases, with 14 bases left between them. CDR3 in amino acids: CASTLNRANTEAFF. CDR3 sequence (DNA): TGTGCCAGCACGCTAAACAGGGCAAACACTGAAGCTTTCTTT.